These 10 T cell receptor beta chains came from one sample sequenced in a study of shared clonotypes between healthy human individuals. Profiled with immunoSEQ multiplex PCR; TCRdb holds only in-frame clones, not every one. This table holds fewer than 2.5 million clones, roughly 93% found once. Sequenced: naive CD4+ T cells from PBMCs. Subset: CD45RA+ positively selected. These TCRs come from a young man in good health. Some clones in this sample may be carry-over from other donors' samples.

This chain links TRBV4-3 with TRBJ2-3, with 12 bases lining up with TRBD2. CDR1 is LGHNA, CDR2 YSLEER, per germline. The trim removed 5 bases at V and 4 bases at J, leaving 13 bases unmatched. This CDR3 spans 18 amino acids. The CDR3 here is CASSSGGLAGGSADTQYF. The CDR3 DNA reads as TGCGCCAGCAGCTCAGGGGGGCTAGCGGGAGGGTCGGCAGATACGCAGTATTTT.

This rearrangement joins TRBV30 to TRBJ2-3, with 12 bases matching TRBD2. CDR1 is GTSNPN and CDR2 is SVGIG in the germline V gene (reference sequence). The CDR3 contains 15 residues. V shed 2 bases, J shed 7 bases, and the junction held 7 bases outside the gene matches. The CDR3 here is CAWSPLAGGPNTQYF. As DNA, the CDR3 is TGTGCCTGGAGTCCCCTAGCGGGAGGGCCGAATACGCAGTATTTT.

This chain links TRBV7-2 with TRBJ1-5, with 9 bases that match TRBD1. Germline CDR1 and CDR2: SGHTA and FQGNSA. The J segment lost 4 bases and the V segment lost 5 bases, leaving 12 bases of the junction unmatched. CDR3 length equals 17 residues. As DNA, the CDR3 is TGTGCCAGCAGCCGCCACCGGGACAGGGATCGGAATCAGCCCCAGCATTTT. Translation: CASSRHRDRDRNQPQHF.

The rearrangement joins TRBV15 to TRBJ2-4; 8 bases line up with TRBD1. The CDR3 is 16 residues long. Per the germline V gene, CDR1 is LNHNV and CDR2 is YYDKDF (reference sequence). Unmatched junction bases numbered 9, after V lost 1 base and J lost 7 bases. This chain's CDR3 is CATSRGGGQGRNIQYF. The CDR3, as DNA: TGTGCCACCAGCAGAGGGGGAGGACAGGGTCGCAACATTCAGTACTTC. Filled out from reference TRBV15 and TRBJ2-4, the complete variable domain reads DAMVIQNPRYQVTQFGKPVTLSCSQTLNHNVMYWYQQKSSQAPKLLFHYYDKDFNNEADTPDNFQSRRPNTSFCFLDIRSPGLGDTAMYLCATSRGGGQGRNIQYFGAGTRLSVL.

The rearrangement links TRBV9 to TRBJ2-7; D is ambiguous. Trimming stripped 0 bases from V and 5 bases from J, with 12 bases between. This CDR3 region has 14 residues. Per germline, CDR1 SGDLS and CDR2 YYNGEE. The CDR3 sequence: CASSVVPRTHEQYF. For the CDR3, the DNA is TGTGCCAGCAGCGTAGTGCCCAGGACCCACGAGCAGTACTTC.

The chain uses TRBV7-3 and TRBJ2-1, with D perhaps matching TRBD2 (7 bases). Germline-derived CDR1 and CDR2 are SGHTA and FQGTGA. Trimming pared 5 bases from V and 6 bases from J, leaving 14 bases between. The CDR3 totals 14 residues. The CDR3 region is CASSPKGGFNEQFF. The DNA for the CDR3 is TGTGCCAGCAGCCCAAAGGGGGGGTTCAATGAGCAGTTCTTC.

This clone was seen once. The sample has other DNA sequences that encode this CDR3 too. The rearrangement joins TRBV5-1 to TRBJ2-7; possibly TRBD1 for D (5 bases). CDR1 and CDR2 from the germline V gene are SGHRS and YFSETQ. V shed 2 bases and J shed 4 bases, with 7 bases lying between them. This CDR3 comprises 12 residues. DNA for the CDR3: TGCGCCAGCAGCTTTAGGGGATACGAGCAGTACTTC. This encodes CASSFRGYEQYF.

V and J are TRBV6-5 and TRBJ2-4; D perhaps matches TRBD1 (6 bases). Per the germline V gene, CDR1 is MNHEY and CDR2 is SVGAGI. The CDR3 is 11 amino acids. V was clipped by 2 bases and J by 15 bases, with 11 bases between them. The CDR3 nucleotides are TGTGCCAGCAGTTACGCAGGGGTTCGGTACTTC. Translation: CASSYAGVRYF.

The rearrangement uses TRBV5-1 and TRBJ2-7, with D possibly being TRBD2 (5 bases). Germline-derived CDR1 and CDR2 are SGHRS and YFSETQ. The CDR3 sequence is 14 residues long. V dropped 6 bases and J dropped 6 bases, with 19 bases sitting between them. The CDR3 DNA is TGCGCCAGCAATGAGGGCAGCCGTACGCCCGAGCAGTACTTC. Translated: CASNEGSRTPEQYF.

J is TRBJ2-3 and V is TRBV7-3; D is possibly TRBD1 (6 bases). In germline, CDR1 is SGHTA, CDR2 FQGTGA. The CDR3 length is 14 residues. The V and J ends lost 0 bases and 6 bases respectively, with 10 bases between them. For the CDR3, the DNA is TGTGCCAGCAGCTTAACGGGGGCGCGGGATACGCAGTATTTT. It translates to CASSLTGARDTQYF.